This TCR beta chain is from a study of T cell responses to AZD1222 COVID-19 vaccine. Regarding the study as a whole: Spike-specific TCR breadth and depth grew following two AZD1222 doses. Recipients of AZD1222 seropositive at baseline numbered only five or six. Nearly half of the spike-specific TCRs reportedly recognize variant regions that carry no mutations.

Looked up from germline, CDR1 is LGHDT and CDR2 is YNNKEL (reference sequence). The CDR3 spans 14 residues. Trimming took off 6 bases at V and 5 bases at J, with 16 bases between the two ends. Profiled with immunoSEQ multiplex PCR; TCRdb holds only in-frame clones, not every one. This table holds tens of thousands of clones, more than 85% found once. On this clone: Its antigen is unknown.

The starting material was peripheral blood, obtained on day 0 of AZD1222 vaccination. This sequence originates from an adult in good health. The chain recombines TRBV3-1 (or the pseudogene TRBV3-2) with TRBJ2-5; tentatively, D is TRBD1 (6 bases). CDR3 amino acids: CASSPVSGDETQYF. The CDR3 bases are TGTGCCAGCAGTCCTGTCTCAGGGGATGAGACCCAGTACTTC.